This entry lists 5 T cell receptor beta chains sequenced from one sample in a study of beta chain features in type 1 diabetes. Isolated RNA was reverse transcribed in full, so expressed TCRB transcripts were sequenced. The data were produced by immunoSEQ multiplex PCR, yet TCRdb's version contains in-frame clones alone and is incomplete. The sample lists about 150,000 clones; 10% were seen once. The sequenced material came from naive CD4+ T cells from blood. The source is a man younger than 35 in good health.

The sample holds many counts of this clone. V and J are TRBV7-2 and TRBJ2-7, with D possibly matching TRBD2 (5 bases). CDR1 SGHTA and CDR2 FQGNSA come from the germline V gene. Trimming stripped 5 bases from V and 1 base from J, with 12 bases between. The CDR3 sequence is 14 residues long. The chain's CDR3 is CASSISSGSYEQYF. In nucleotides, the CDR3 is TGTGCCAGCAGCATTAGTTCGGGGTCCTACGAGCAGTACTTC.

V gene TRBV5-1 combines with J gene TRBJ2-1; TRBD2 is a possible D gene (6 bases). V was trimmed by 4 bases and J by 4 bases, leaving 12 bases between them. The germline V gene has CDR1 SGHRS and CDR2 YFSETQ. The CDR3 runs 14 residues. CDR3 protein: CASSPGTPYNEQFF. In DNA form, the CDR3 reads TGCGCCAGCAGCCCGGGGACTCCTTACAATGAGCAGTTCTTC. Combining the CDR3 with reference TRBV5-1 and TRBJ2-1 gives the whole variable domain KAGVTQTPRYLIKTRGQQVTLSCSPISGHRSVSWYQQTPGQGLQFLFEYFSETQRNKGNFPGRFSGRQFSNSRSEMNVSTLELGDSALYLCASSPGTPYNEQFFGPGTRLTVL.

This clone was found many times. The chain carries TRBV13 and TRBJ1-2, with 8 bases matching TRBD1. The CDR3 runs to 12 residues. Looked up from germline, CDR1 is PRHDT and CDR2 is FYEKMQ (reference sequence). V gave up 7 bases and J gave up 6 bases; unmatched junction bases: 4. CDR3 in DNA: TGTGCCAGCACCAGGACAGGGAATGGCTACACCTTC. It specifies CASTRTGNGYTF.

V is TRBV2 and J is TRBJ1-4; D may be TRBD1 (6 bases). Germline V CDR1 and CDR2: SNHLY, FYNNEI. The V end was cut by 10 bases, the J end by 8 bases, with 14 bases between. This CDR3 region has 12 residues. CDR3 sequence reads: CATRQAWEKLFF. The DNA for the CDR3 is TGTGCCACACGACAGGCTTGGGAAAAACTGTTTTTT.

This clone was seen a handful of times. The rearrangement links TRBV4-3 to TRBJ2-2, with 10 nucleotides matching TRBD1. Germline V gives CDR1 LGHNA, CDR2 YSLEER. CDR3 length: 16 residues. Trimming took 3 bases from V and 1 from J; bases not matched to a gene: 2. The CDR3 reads CASSHDRGQNTGELFF. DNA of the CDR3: TGCGCCAGCAGCCATGACAGGGGGCAGAACACCGGGGAGCTGTTTTTT.